This entry concerns a single T cell receptor (beta chain). The antigen is undetermined. The entry originates in a study of cytomegalovirus exposure and HLA in healthy donors. Regarding the study as a whole: Productive rates of about 90% or about 30% were seen for most TCR beta V segments in an earlier analysis. Sequencing likely generated an artifact that appeared as a cluster of highly shared sequence variants. When analyzed later, a missense DCLRE1C variant was found to be linked to TCR beta V- and J-gene trimming.

Germline CDR1 is SNHLY and CDR2 is FYNNEI. This CDR3 is built from 12 residues. The trim removed 10 bases at V and 5 bases at J, leaving 7 bases unmatched. Primers for the PCR totalled 60 Vbeta and 13 Jbeta. Repertoires were generated with immunoSEQ multiplex PCR, while TCRdb's copy carries only in-frame clones and drops some. The sample lists 210,000 or so clones, 60% to 80% seen once, with approximately 2% in the top ten. V is TRBV2 and J is TRBJ2-7, with 8 bases identical to TRBD1. Source material: PBMCs. The sequence was collected from a woman in her thirties in good health and CMV-seropositive. Here the CDR3 reads CATSGQGDEQYF. The CDR3 coding sequence is TGTGCCACCTCAGGACAGGGTGACGAGCAGTACTTC.